The T cell receptor beta chain described here comes from a study of cytomegalovirus exposure and HLA in healthy donors (dated by TCRdb to about 2017). Background on the whole study: In an earlier analysis of about 560 of the donors, approximately 300 Gb of sequence data and about 110 million unique TCR beta sequences from roughly 190 million T cells were reported. An early release that covered 640 HLA-typed donors contained approximately 300 gigabases of sequencing data and about 93 million unique TCR sequences. The genetic ancestry cluster associated with self-reported Caucasian donors included about 81% of the roughly 410 genotyped donors. The aim of the study was to test whether cataloging public T cell receptors could identify signatures of past pathogen exposure. The study used immunosequencing to profile the T cell repertoires of around 600 subjects and linked those repertoires to cytomegalovirus serostatus. A separate validation cohort of 100 to 150 different subjects was used in addition to the roughly 720-subject first cohort. To predict cytomegalovirus infection status, the study combined high-throughput TCR immunosequencing, statistical association of individual TCRs with disease status, and machine learning. A later analysis re-analyzed previously published TCR beta repertoires from 600 to 850 donors and added high-resolution HLA genotyping to study TCR occurrence patterns. In the later analysis, no new phenotypic data were used to find candidate immune exposures; instead, reliance was placed on TCR beta sequences and their occurrence across donors. In an earlier analysis of 587 of the donors, high-throughput TCR beta sequencing was used to judge whether each TCR beta V gene segment behaved as functional or pseudogenic. Donor age, sex, ethnicity and CMV serostatus were compiled alongside the repertoire data. A later genetic analysis used genome-wide SNP genotypes for about three fifths of the 666 donors, treating that subset as a discovery cohort. All discovery cohort repertoires had been generated on a single sequencing platform. HLA typing covered class I and class II loci at four-digit resolution. Typing coverage differed by locus: A, B, C, DRB1 and DQB1 were typed in about 629-640 donors, DQA1 in about 500, DPA1 in 600 to 610, and DPB1 in just under 480. Because of strong linkage in the cohort, roughly 5 DR-DQ haplotypes were treated as single units for association and clustering. Across roughly 420 genotyped donors of the cohort, an average of approximately 240,000 unique TCR beta nucleotide sequences per donor were sequenced, and roughly a sixth of those sequences were non-productive.

Summary of the overall study and its limitations: Most TCR sequences were observed very rarely across donors, whereas some public TCRs were present in many individuals. Only TCR beta chains were sequenced in this cohort, and the absence of alpha or paired-chain data limited detectable features. Because HLA typing was unavailable for some donors at each locus, only the typed subset was used in association tests. Cytomegalovirus status was reported to be diagnosed by the classifier with high specificity and sensitivity in both the original and validation cohorts. A later analysis found that HLA-associated TCR beta chains were more clonally expanded and had lower generation probabilities than equally common non-associated chains. In a later analysis, most CMV-associated TCR beta chains were found to appear HLA-restricted, with HLA associations seemingly driven largely by CMV exposure. In a later genetic analysis, fewer N-insertions in productive TCRs were reported among donors in an Asian-associated ancestry cluster than the roughly 640-donor mean. Presence/absence analyses assumed roughly uniform sequencing depth across donors, an assumption that may not hold. Specific HLA alleles were associated with over 15,000 TCR beta sequences at a false discovery rate of 0.05 in a later analysis. A later genetic analysis associated a missense DCLRE1C variant with V-gene and J-gene trimming of TCR beta chains, and an independent cohort replicated the association. In a later analysis, several top co-occurrence clusters were reported to appear linked to parvovirus B19, influenza, CMV and Epstein-Barr virus. The authors suggested that the approach could potentially be extended to other disease states and immunological phenotypes. A further reported finding was that TCR beta sequences accurately predicted the HLA-A and HLA-B alleles for most subjects in the first cohort. About 15 rarely observed V segments, including chromosome 9 orphons, were excluded from the earlier analysis of a few hundred of the donors because counts were too low. In the study, some 180 TCR beta chains were listed as associated with cytomegalovirus. For the cohort, immune exposure information was limited to CMV serostatus. When HLA alleles, especially DR and DQ, strongly co-occurred, attributing TCR associations to individual alleles was difficult. Linkage disequilibrium might explain the correlated functional status among segregating V segments, but an unknown experimental factor could not be excluded. The sequencing pipeline was judged likely to have produced a cluster of highly shared sequence variants as a technical artifact. In an earlier analysis of approximately 590 of the donors, most TCR beta V segments were observed in productive rearrangements about 90% or about 30% of the time, broadly matching IMGT annotations. Three of the identified cytomegalovirus-associated TCR beta chains were confirmed in vitro to be specific for cytomegalovirus antigens. The 87-base-pair reads could not distinguish some IMGT-functional V segments, including TRBV6-2 and TRBV6-3, so those segments were excluded. A later analysis found that TCR association rates varied across HLA loci, with DRB1 alleles showing the most associated TCRs and HLA-C alleles the fewest.

This clone was observed a single time. Its antigen remains undetermined. One base away there is no much larger clone; base qualities are not given. V is cut by 3 bases and J by 2 bases, and the space between the germline ends is 10 bases. According to the germline V gene, CDR1 reads MGHDK and CDR2 reads SYGVNS. The CDR3 spans 14 residues, from the cysteine through the phenylalanine. Left in the record is the CDR3 DNA by itself, 42 bases read in frame from the first base. Receptor libraries were prepared by the immunoSEQ multiplex PCR assay. For the multiplex PCR, a mixture combining 60 forward primers for TCR Vbeta segments and 13 reverse primers for TCR Jbeta segments was used. The CDR3 region of rearranged TCR beta genes was amplified from genomic DNA by a multiplex PCR assay. The Illumina HiSeq System was used to sequence the amplified TCR beta libraries as 87-base-pair reads. In the source study's methods: A later analysis tallied roughly 78 million unique TCR beta chains across the 660 or so repertoires, and approximately 11 million of those chains were shared by two or more donors. A nearest-neighbor algorithm error-corrected the raw reads and collapsed the reads into unique sequences, merging closely related sequences to remove PCR and sequencing errors. Alignment of CDR3 sequences to IMGT reference sequences was used to assign V, D and J gene segments. For a sequence to be retained, at least a six-nucleotide match to both a V gene segment and a J gene segment was required. Rearrangements were classified as productive when the CDR3 lacked stop codons and remained in frame with V and J, and all other rearrangements were classified as non-productive. Following IMGT convention, CDR3 was defined as the stretch from the second conserved V-encoded cysteine to the conserved J-encoded phenylalanine. Sequences without an unambiguous match to a single V gene segment were excluded from the earlier analysis of several hundred of the donors. In an earlier analysis of several hundred of the donors, V segments were called functional above 56.7% productive rearrangements and were called segregating when the between-donor standard deviation exceeded 5%. A statistical classification framework was built for diagnosing cytomegalovirus status from the catalog of TCR beta chain sequences. A later analysis assigned V and J genes by comparing TCR nucleotide sequences with IMGT/GENE-DB human TR gene sequences. In a later analysis, CDR3 sequences and most-parsimonious VDJ recombination scenarios were assigned using the TCRdist pipeline. In a later analysis, every TCR beta chain was defined by the combination of its CDR3 amino acid sequence and its V-gene family, and reads without a unique V-gene family were dropped. A later analysis removed 592 highly shared, low-generation-probability nucleotide sequences to deal with suspected cross-contamination and a sequencing artifact. In a later analysis, a clonal expansion index for each public chain was calculated from normalized within-repertoire ranks of inferred template counts. In a later analysis, generation probabilities were computed using a VDJ recombination model fitted to out-of-frame rearrangements, and the results were checked against IGoR. Hypergeometric tests were used in a later analysis to score TCR-TCR, TCR-HLA and TCR-CMV co-occurrence, with a repertoire-size bias correction applied to the TCR pairs. False discovery rates were estimated in a later analysis by permuting HLA or CMV assignments 20 times. In a later analysis, co-occurring TCRs were grouped using DBSCAN, and TCRdist sequence similarity was added for clustering within HLA-allele-positive subsets. For co-occurrence clustering, repertoires with fewer than 30,000 or more than 120,000 public chains were excluded, along with roughly 5 repertoires with anomalous nucleotide sharing. The source is immuneACCESS, and TCRdb retained only in-frame sequences with V and J called. Part of the clones is not carried over; for the studies checked, unresolved V genes explain less than half of this, and the remainder is unexplained. The D gene and trimming were derived from the DNA, and the V and J assignments and clone size from that table. This sample holds some 160,000 clones; approximately 68% were observed only once. The ten largest clones capture 4% to 5.5% of the sample.

The cohort was made up of about 610 healthy bone marrow donors. At the time of sampling, all cohort members were nominally healthy, though unrecorded immune exposures were likely present. The donor was CMV seronegative and belonged to the group of several hundred seronegative cohort members. A peripheral blood sample was collected from each donor, and TCR beta sequencing was performed on peripheral blood mononuclear cells. The Qiagen DNeasy Blood Extraction Kit was used to extract genomic DNA from the blood cell samples. The sequenced material came from PBMCs. This receptor was taken from a man aged 60 to 69 in good health and CMV-seronegative. Rearrangement joined TRBV25-1 to TRBJ1-1; the D segment cannot be called with confidence. CDR3 sequence: CASSEAGPNTEAFF. At the DNA level, the sequence is TGTGCCAGCAGTGAGGCAGGCCCTAACACTGAAGCTTTCTTT.